This T cell receptor (beta chain) was identified in a study of blood T cell repertoires in COVID-19. Study information: Both acute and convalescent COVID-19 samples were obtained from the United States, Italy and Spain. The analysed material was cDNA or gDNA that came from T cells, B-cell-depleted T cells, or PBMCs.

Per the original data handling: Scientists estimated how many nucleated cells there were by amplifying reference gene primers. Using immunoSEQ multiplex PCR, the repertoire was profiled, and TCRdb retains in-frame clones only, with some absent. The DNA gave D and trimming, while V, J and clone size come from that table. The sample records more than 200,000 clones, more than 65% being singletons. The V gene's germline CDR1 is MNHEY and CDR2 SMNVEV (reference sequence). The CDR3 runs to 13 residues. V lost 3 bases and J lost 0, with 5 bases in between. The chain couples TRBV27 to TRBJ1-2; no reliable D call. The clonotype originates from a woman in her forties with active or convalescent COVID-19. The sample consisted of peripheral blood. CDR3 amino acids: CASSFTPNYGYTF. CDR3 nucleotides: TGTGCCAGCAGTTTCACACCTAACTATGGCTACACCTTC.